This passage covers 15 T cell receptor beta chains from one sample sequenced in a study of T-cell memory formation after mild COVID-19. One entry per CDR3 protein results from TCRdb running MiXCR on the 5' RACE reads. The sample lists 300,000 to 350,000 distinct CDR3 sequences, roughly a fifth occurring once. The source material was PBMCs or a T cell subset sorted from them (not recorded which). The source is a young man who had mild COVID-19 (a few samples of this study predate the infection). Cell type and time point are not known.

This clonotype was found many times. The rearrangement links TRBV5-6 to TRBJ1-2; weak D call: TRBD1 (5 bases). V was pared by 5 bases and J by 10 bases, with 21 bases between. The CDR3 length is 14 residues. Germline CDR1 SGHDT, CDR2 YYEEEE. CDR3 amino acids: CASSPLAVGGVYTF. Written as DNA, the CDR3 is TGTGCCAGCAGTCCCTTAGCGGTTGGAGGGGTCTACACCTTC.

This chain links TRBV5-1 with TRBJ2-2; 8 bases agree with TRBD2. The CDR3 runs to 18 residues. Germline CDR1 SGHRS, CDR2 YFSETQ. V shed 3 bases and J 4 bases; nucleotides not matched to a gene: 14. DNA for the CDR3: TGCGCCAGCAGCTCGTATGGGGTTGTAGCGGGGTCCACCGGGGAGCTGTTTTTT. This gives the protein CASSSYGVVAGSTGELFF.

This clonotype was seen a handful of times. The chain joins TRBV27 to TRBJ2-1, with 10 nucleotides matching TRBD1. CDR3 length equals 15 residues. The ends lost 5 bases at V and 8 bases at J; junction bases unmatched: 9. The V gene's germline CDR1 is MNHEY and CDR2 SMNVEV (reference sequence). CDR3 sequence reads: CASSLSTGGLDEQFF. In DNA, the CDR3 is TGTGCCAGCAGTCTGTCGACAGGGGGCCTGGATGAGCAGTTCTTC.

The chain recombines TRBV27 with TRBJ1-6; D is ambiguous. V shed 2 bases and J shed 5 bases, with 13 bases lying between them. This CDR3 has 16 amino acids. CDR1 and CDR2 (germline): MNHEY, SMNVEV (reference sequence). CDR3 residues: CASSLPRTLHNSPLHF. CDR3 coding DNA: TGTGCCAGCAGTTTACCCAGGACCCTGCATAATTCACCCCTCCACTTT.

The chain employs TRBV12-3 or TRBV12-4 and TRBJ1-5, with 7 positions matching TRBD1. The CDR3 length is 14 residues. V lost 6 bases to trimming and J lost 6 bases; unmatched junction nucleotides: 8. CDR3 in DNA: TGTGCCAGCAGGCGGACAGGTGGCGGTCAGCCCCAGCATTTT. It encodes CASRRTGGGQPQHF.

The chain is built from TRBV5-6 and TRBJ2-5, with a possible D match to TRBD1 (5 bases). Germline V gene data show CDR1 as SGHDT and CDR2 as YYEEEE. The CDR3 consists of 13 residues. Between the trimmed V and J ends, which lost 6 bases and 5 bases, there was a span of 14 bases. CDR3 sequence reads: CASKSQGSETQYF. The CDR3 DNA sequence: TGTGCCAGCAAATCTCAGGGTTCGGAGACCCAGTACTTC.

The J gene is TRBJ2-7, the V gene TRBV7-2, with TRBD1 identical over 9 bases. From germline, CDR1 is SGHTA and CDR2 FQGNSA. The V segment lost 5 bases and the J segment 0 bases; nucleotides outside the gene matches: 2. The CDR3 loop spans 14 amino acids. CDR3 DNA: TGTGCCAGCAGCATGACAGGGGGCTCCTACGAGCAGTACTTC. Translated: CASSMTGGSYEQYF.

This clonotype showed up many times. The chain carries TRBV7-6 and TRBJ1-1, with D unresolved. CDR3 length equals 12 residues. V lost 1 base and J lost 7, with 7 bases in between. CDR1 is SGHVS, CDR2 FNYEAQ, per germline. CDR3: CASSLVASEAFF. CDR3 coding DNA: TGTGCCAGCAGCTTAGTCGCCAGTGAAGCTTTCTTT.

A few counts support this clonotype. The chain recombines TRBV5-1 with TRBJ2-1; D remains unclear. The CDR3 contains 11 residues. The V and J ends lost 4 bases and 7 bases respectively, with 6 bases between them. CDR1 and CDR2 from the germline V gene are SGHRS and YFSETQ. The chain's CDR3 is CASSGWNEQFF. CDR3 nucleotides: TGCGCCAGCAGCGGTTGGAATGAGCAGTTCTTC.

This clonotype was observed a handful of times. The chain employs TRBV20-1 and TRBJ2-3; D is perhaps TRBD1 (6 bases). Germline V CDR1 and CDR2: DFQATT, SNEGSKA (reference sequence). V lost 5 bases to trimming and J lost 5 bases, with 17 bases between them. The CDR3 loop spans 14 amino acids. The chain's CDR3 is CSAGPRTEEDTQYF. In DNA form, the CDR3 reads TGCAGTGCTGGACCCCGGACAGAAGAAGATACGCAGTATTTT.

The CDR3 protein is CASGQGTTDTQYF. In DNA, the CDR3 is TGTGCGAGTGGACAGGGGACGACAGATACGCAGTATTTT. The gene calls are TRBV11-3 and TRBJ2-3, with TRBD1 matching 9 bases. The CDR3 covers 13 residues. The germline gives CDR1 SGHNT, CDR2 YENEEA.

This clonotype was counted only a few times. The rearrangement links TRBV12-3 or TRBV12-4 to TRBJ2-5; 13 nucleotides match TRBD2. J was trimmed by 5 bases and V by 5 bases; bases with no gene match: 8. CDR3 length equals 16 residues. CDR3 protein: CASSLTSGGPGETQYF. The CDR3 DNA follows: TGTGCCAGCAGTCTGACTAGCGGGGGGCCCGGGGAGACCCAGTACTTC.

The chain uses TRBV20-1 and TRBJ2-1; the D gene is possibly TRBD2 (5 bases). Trimming left V 6 bases short and J 5 bases short, with 17 bases between. Germline assignment: CDR1 DFQATT and CDR2 SNEGSKA (reference sequence). This CDR3 is built from 14 residues. The CDR3 spells CSAPDRSGNNEQFF. CDR3 sequence (DNA): TGCAGTGCCCCAGATCGCAGCGGTAACAATGAGCAGTTCTTC.

This clonotype was counted a single time. The CDR3 loop reads CASSSLTSGGRDTQYF. The CDR3 bases are TGTGCCAGCAGTTCTCTGACTAGCGGGGGAAGGGATACGCAGTATTTT. The chain uses TRBV12-3 or TRBV12-4 and TRBJ2-3; 12 nucleotides line up with TRBD2. Trimming removed 4 bases from V and 6 bases from J; junction bases left unmatched: 8. This CDR3 is 16 amino acids long.

This clonotype was seen a handful of times. The J gene is TRBJ2-3, the V gene TRBV4-1; the D is unclear. The V end was cut by 4 bases, the J end by 8 bases, with 13 bases between. Germline V CDR1 and CDR2: MGHRA, YSYEKL. The CDR3 is 13 amino acids. The chain's CDR3 is CASSPTGLGTQYF. The CDR3 DNA sequence: TGCGCCAGCAGCCCCACCGGTCTGGGTACGCAGTATTTT.